The 7 T cell receptor beta chains below all came from one sample that was sequenced in a study of cytomegalovirus exposure and HLA in healthy donors. 60 Vbeta and 13 Jbeta primers were used in PCR. The method was immunoSEQ multiplex PCR; TCRdb's version includes in-frame clones alone and lacks a portion of them. Of about 110,000 clones listed, about 59% are singletons. Sequenced sample: PBMCs. Source of these receptors: a man younger than 40 in good health and CMV-seropositive.

The V call is TRBV4-1, the J call TRBJ2-1; 9 bases match TRBD2. Losses at the gene ends were 1 base for V and 3 bases for J; bases not matched to a gene: 1. The CDR3 is 15 amino acids. Germline lookup yields CDR1 MGHRA and CDR2 YSYEKL. CDR3 nucleotides: TGCGCCAGCAGCCAAGGGCGGGGGGGCTACAATGAGCAGTTCTTC. This translates into CASSQGRGGYNEQFF.

The table lists this clone with a few counts. The chain links TRBV5-4 to TRBJ1-6; D might be TRBD1 (6 bases). The CDR3 has 14 residues. In germline, CDR1 is SGHNT, CDR2 YYREEE (reference sequence). V was shortened by 0 bases and J by 8 bases, with 9 bases between the two germline ends. DNA of the CDR3: TGTGCCAGCAGCTTGGGGACAGTAGATTCACCCCTCCACTTT. This translates into CASSLGTVDSPLHF.

The chain combines TRBV4-1 with TRBJ2-4; no clear D gene. The germline V gene encodes CDR1 MGHRA and CDR2 YSYEKL. The V and J ends lost 2 bases and 3 bases respectively, with 8 bases between them. The CDR3 is made up of 14 amino acids. The CDR3 here is CASSQSSGKNIQYF. For the CDR3, the DNA is TGCGCCAGCAGCCAATCCTCGGGCAAAAACATTCAGTACTTC.

In its sample, this clone was seen a few times. In nucleotides, the CDR3 is TGCGCCAGCAGCCGGCAGGGGTCCCAAAATGAAAAACTGTTTTTT. The encoded protein is CASSRQGSQNEKLFF. The rearrangement links TRBV4-1 to TRBJ1-4; tentatively, D is TRBD1 (6 bases). Germline V gives CDR1 MGHRA, CDR2 YSYEKL. This CDR3 is built from 15 residues. V was cut by 4 bases and J by 5 bases, with 14 bases left in between.

J is TRBJ2-7 and V is TRBV2; 9 nucleotides align to TRBD2. The CDR3 has 14 residues. Losses at the gene ends were 4 bases for V and 6 bases for J; bases not matched to a gene: 7. Germline V gene data show CDR1 as SNHLY and CDR2 as FYNNEI. The chain's CDR3 is CASSGGLASIEQYF. CDR3 DNA sequence: TGTGCCAGCAGTGGGGGACTAGCTTCCATCGAGCAGTACTTC.

The chain couples TRBV11-1 to TRBJ2-2; D is unresolved. The CDR3 has 14 amino acids. The germline CDR1 and CDR2 sequences are SGHAT and FQDESV (reference sequence). Trimming left V 5 bases short and J 6 bases short, with 13 bases between. In nucleotides, the CDR3 is TGTGCCAGCAGCCCCTTAATGGCCCCCGGGGAGCTGTTTTTT. Protein product: CASSPLMAPGELFF.

The V call is TRBV18, the J call TRBJ2-2; tentative D call: TRBD1 (6 bases). The CDR3 runs to 14 residues. Trimming removed 0 bases from V and 6 bases from J, with 8 bases in between. Looked up from germline, CDR1 is KGHSH and CDR2 is LQKENI. The CDR3 DNA follows: TGTGCCAGCTCACCACCTGGGGGCTCCGGGGAGCTGTTTTTT. It yields the protein CASSPPGGSGELFF.